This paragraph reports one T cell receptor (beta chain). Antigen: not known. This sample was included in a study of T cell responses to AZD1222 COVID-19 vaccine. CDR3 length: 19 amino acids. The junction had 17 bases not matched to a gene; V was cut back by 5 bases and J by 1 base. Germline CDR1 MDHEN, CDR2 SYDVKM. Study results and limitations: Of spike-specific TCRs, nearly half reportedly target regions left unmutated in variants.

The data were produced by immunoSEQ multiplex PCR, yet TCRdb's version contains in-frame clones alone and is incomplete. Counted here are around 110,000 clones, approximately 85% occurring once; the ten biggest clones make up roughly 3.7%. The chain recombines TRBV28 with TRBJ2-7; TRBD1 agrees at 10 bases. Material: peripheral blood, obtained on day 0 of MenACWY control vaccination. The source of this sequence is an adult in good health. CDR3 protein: CASSQPPGTGVGNSYEQYF. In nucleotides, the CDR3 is TGTGCCAGCAGTCAACCACCGGGGACAGGGGTGGGCAATTCCTACGAGCAGTACTTC.